Listed below are T cell receptor beta chains from one sample, sequenced in a study of blood T cell repertoires in COVID-19. Produced via immunoSEQ multiplex PCR; TCRdb's table is partial and in-frame only. The sample records 250,000 to 300,000 clones, around 93% being singletons. Material for sequencing was PBMCs or T cells enriched from blood (not recorded which). These receptors came from a human donor in a cohort exposed to, infected with or recovered from COVID-19 (not recorded which). The donor label of this sample is uncertain. CDR3s include the opening cysteine and the closing phenylalanine or tryptophan. A D gene is named only where the DNA matches it firmly. For some rows the clone size is stated as once, few or many, or as a class when expanded; others skip it.

once	TRBV5-4	-	TRBJ2-1	CASSLGARGNEQFF	TGTGCCAGCAGCTTGGGCGCCCGCGGCAATGAGCAGTTCTTC
-	TRBV24-1	-	TRBJ2-6	CATSGPRGGPSGANVLTF	TGTGCCACCAGTGGTCCTAGGGGGGGCCCCTCTGGGGCCAACGTCCTGACTTTC
-	TRBV30	TRBD2	TRBJ2-7	CAWSLGGDSYEQYF	TGTGCCTGGAGTTTGGGGGGGGATTCGTACGAGCAGTACTTC
-	TRBV5-1	-	TRBJ2-3	CASSWGTSTDTQYF	TGCGCCAGCAGCTGGGGGACTAGCACAGATACGCAGTATTTT
-	TRBV5-1	-	TRBJ2-7	CASSLGLSPSYEQYF	TGCGCCAGCAGCTTGGGACTCTCTCCCTCCTACGAGCAGTACTTC
-	TRBV28	-	TRBJ2-7	CASSSPRHVGYEQYF	TGTGCCAGCAGTTCCCCCAGGCACGTTGGATACGAGCAGTACTTC
-	TRBV7-9	-	TRBJ2-3	CASSLTSDTQYF	TGTGCCAGCAGCTTAACTAGTGATACGCAGTATTTT
-	TRBV19	-	TRBJ1-2	CASTPRSGQGHYGYTF	TGTGCCAGTACCCCGCGGAGCGGGCAGGGCCACTATGGCTACACCTTC
-	TRBV4-2	TRBD1	TRBJ1-1	CASSHFTGGGTEAFF	TGTGCCAGCAGCCATTTCACAGGGGGAGGAACTGAAGCTTTCTTT
-	TRBV12-3/TRBV12-4	TRBD1	TRBJ2-3	CASSPTGADTQYF	TGTGCCAGCAGTCCAACAGGGGCAGATACGCAGTATTTT